The clone carrying this T cell receptor beta chain was recorded once. Its antigen is undetermined. Only in-frame clones appear in the TCRdb table, and some are missing; sequencing was by immunoSEQ multiplex PCR. The data contain 95,000 to 110,000 clones, under 95% of them singletons. This entry belongs to a study of graft-versus-host responses after intestinal transplantation. On the study more broadly: Recipients had multivisceral, liver-intestinal, or isolated intestinal transplants.

This CDR3 region has 15 residues. Germline loops: CDR1 LNHDA, CDR2 SQIVND (reference sequence). Trimming at V came to 3 bases and at J to 2 bases, leaving 6 bases not matched to a gene. Findings and caveats of the study: Within allografts, high graft-versus-host to host-versus-graft clonal ratios were seen among patients with graft-donor T cell macrochimerism. Recipient marrow harbored GvH clones, some of which surfaced first in ileum or blood.

This receptor was obtained from a human donor who received an intestinal transplant. The source material was unstimulated CD8+ T cells sorted from spleen or lymph node cells, sampled before intestinal transplant. This rearrangement joins TRBV19 to TRBJ2-7, with 8 bases matching TRBD1. CDR3 residues: CASSIGQGFPYEQYF. DNA of the CDR3: TGTGCCAGTAGTATCGGACAGGGTTTTCCCTACGAGCAGTACTTC.